Each of the 21 T cell receptor beta chains below was sequenced from the same sample in a study of control samples from healthy donors and cancer patients (TCRdb year 2020). Libraries came from the immunoSEQ multiplex PCR assay. This is the immuneACCESS table as TCRdb keeps it, with only in-frame sequences that have V and J called. A part of the clones is gone; compared with another copy, unresolved V genes explain less than half, and the rest is unexplained. The sample table lists roughly 84,000 clones, around 92% of them with a count of one. The ten most abundant clones make up approximately 15% of the sample. Sequenced: blood. These receptors all stem from a middle-aged man in good health.

The chain employs TRBV19 and TRBJ2-7; TRBD1 matches 8 bases. With V trimmed by 1 base and J by 3 bases, 5 bases remained unmatched. The germline V gene encodes CDR1 LNHDA and CDR2 SQIVND (reference sequence). The length of the CDR3 is 15 residues. CDR3 residues: CASSIVRDRSYEQYF. The CDR3 DNA reads as TGTGCCAGTAGTATAGTCCGGGACAGGAGCTACGAGCAGTACTTC.

The chain joins TRBV27 to TRBJ1-1, with 10 bases matching TRBD1. CDR3 size: 14 residues. Per germline, CDR1 MNHEY and CDR2 SMNVEV (reference sequence). The ends lost 6 bases at V and 5 bases at J; junction bases unmatched: 6. CDR3 nucleotide sequence: TGTGCCAGCAGGCGAGACAGGGGGCGAACTGAAGCTTTCTTT. Translated, it gives CASRRDRGRTEAFF.

V usage is TRBV27 and J usage is TRBJ1-1; D is unclear. The CDR3 consists of 15 residues. V lost 0 bases and J lost 3, with 11 bases in between. Germline CDR1 is MNHEY and CDR2 is SMNVEV (reference sequence). The CDR3 DNA reads as TGTGCCAGCAGTTTATCGCAATTCCGGGACACTGAAGCTTTCTTT. Translation: CASSLSQFRDTEAFF.

V is TRBV14 and J is TRBJ2-7, with 7 bases identical to TRBD1. Germline CDR1 and CDR2: SGHDN and FVKESK. This CDR3 spans 15 amino acids. Losses at the gene ends were 4 bases for V and 0 bases for J; bases not matched to a gene: 6. The CDR3 loop is CASSRYRDSSYEQYF. CDR3 bases: TGTGCCAGCAGCCGATACCGGGACAGCTCCTACGAGCAGTACTTC.

The chain joins TRBV27 to TRBJ1-2; D unclear. The germline CDR1 and CDR2 sequences are MNHEY and SMNVEV (reference sequence). V gave up 8 bases and J gave up 2 bases, with 18 bases separating them. This CDR3 is built from 15 residues. CDR3 amino acids: CASSRTARVNYGYTF. The CDR3 DNA reads as TGTGCCAGCTCCCGGACCGCGCGAGTAAACTATGGCTACACCTTC.

This sequence joins TRBV5-1 and TRBJ2-2, with D possibly TRBD1 on 5 matching bases. Germline V lookup: CDR1 SGHRS, CDR2 YFSETQ. There are 14 residues in the CDR3. V shed 4 bases and J shed 1 base, with 8 bases lying between them. CDR3 region: CASSVQGNTGELFF. The CDR3 DNA sequence: TGCGCCAGCAGCGTGCAGGGGAACACCGGGGAGCTGTTTTTT.

V is TRBV4-1 and J is TRBJ2-7, with TRBD2 as a possible D gene (7 bases). Germline lookup yields CDR1 MGHRA and CDR2 YSYEKL. This CDR3 comprises 14 residues. V lost 3 bases and J lost 3, with 12 bases in between. The CDR3 bases are TGCGCCAGCAGCCACGGCGGGGGCGGCTACGAGCAGTACTTC. Its protein is CASSHGGGGYEQYF.

The chain carries TRBV19 and TRBJ2-1; D possibly matches TRBD1 or TRBD2 (5 bases each). Trimming removed 1 base from V and 6 bases from J, with 13 bases in between. The CDR3 is 15 residues long. Germline loops: CDR1 LNHDA, CDR2 SQIVND (reference sequence). In DNA form, the CDR3 reads TGTGCCAGTAGTATAGCGGGGACCGGCTCCAATGAGCAGTTCTTC. Amino acids: CASSIAGTGSNEQFF.

This clone was recorded only once. The chain is built from TRBV5-6 and TRBJ2-3; no clear D. The ends were cut back, 7 bases at V and 0 bases at J, with 12 bases in the middle. The CDR3 spans 14 residues. The germline gives CDR1 SGHDT, CDR2 YYEEEE. In DNA form, the CDR3 reads TGTGCCAGCGGCCAGGCAAGTAGCACAGATACGCAGTATTTT. The encoded protein is CASGQASSTDTQYF. The full variable domain, rest sourced from reference TRBV5-6 and TRBJ2-3, is DAGVTQSPTHLIKTRGQQVTLRCSPKSGHDTVSWYQQALGQGPQFIFQYYEEEERQRGNFPDRFSGHQFPNYSSELNVNALLLGDSALYLCASGQASSTDTQYFGPGTRLTVL.

The rearrangement joins TRBV5-1 to TRBJ2-2; D gene uncertain. The CDR3 is 14 residues long. Germline V gene sequence: CDR1 SGHRS, CDR2 YFSETQ. V was cut by 7 bases and J by 4 bases, with 14 bases left in between. CDR3 residues: CASGKSSGTGELFF. CDR3 nucleotide sequence: TGCGCCAGCGGAAAGAGCTCGGGCACCGGGGAGCTGTTTTTT. Based on the CDR3 plus reference TRBV5-1 and TRBJ2-2, the full variable domain is KAGVTQTPRYLIKTRGQQVTLSCSPISGHRSVSWYQQTPGQGLQFLFEYFSETQRNKGNFPGRFSGRQFSNSRSEMNVSTLELGDSALYLCASGKSSGTGELFFGEGSRLTVL.

The chain combines TRBV7-2 with TRBJ2-7; D perhaps matches TRBD1 (6 bases). Germline assignment: CDR1 SGHTA and CDR2 FQGNSA. The CDR3 is made up of 13 amino acids. Trimming removed 4 bases from V and 4 bases from J, with 11 bases in between. The CDR3, as DNA: TGTGCCAGCAGCTCAGGACAGTTTTACGAGCAGTACTTC. It specifies CASSSGQFYEQYF.

The rearrangement links TRBV29-1 to TRBJ2-2, with 10 bases that match TRBD1. CDR3 length: 15 amino acids. Germline CDR1 and CDR2: SQVTM and ANQGSEA. J was trimmed by 4 bases and V by 3 bases; bases with no gene match: 5. In DNA, the CDR3 is TGCAGCGTTGAGGTGACAGGGGGCGCCACCGGGGAGCTGTTTTTT. It yields the protein CSVEVTGGATGELFF.

The gene calls are TRBV11-2 and TRBJ2-5, with D tentatively TRBD1 or TRBD2 (7 bases each). The V end was cut by 4 bases, the J end by 5 bases, with 14 bases between. Germline V gene lookup returns CDR1 SGHAT and CDR2 FQNNGV. CDR3 size: 14 residues. The CDR3 reads CASSWEGAIETQYF. The CDR3 nucleotides are TGTGCCAGCAGCTGGGAGGGGGCGATCGAGACCCAGTACTTC. Full variable domain (outside the CDR3, taken from reference TRBV11-2 and TRBJ2-5): EAGVAQSPRYKIIEKRQSVAFWCNPISGHATLYWYQQILGQGPKLLIQFQNNGVVDDSQLPKDRFSAERLKGVDSTLKIQPAKLEDSAVYLCASSWEGAIETQYFGPGTRLLVL.

This rearrangement joins TRBV10-3 to TRBJ1-6; a weak D match, TRBD1 (5 bases). The CDR3 is made up of 15 amino acids. The V and J ends lost 7 bases and 7 bases respectively, with 17 bases between them. Germline lookup yields CDR1 ENHRY and CDR2 SYGVKD. The CDR3 DNA reads TGTGCCATCATCCTAACTGAAGAGGGGAATTCACCCCTCCACTTT. It specifies CAIILTEEGNSPLHF.

V and J are TRBV2 and TRBJ2-3, with D unresolved. Trimming removed 1 base from V and 1 base from J, with 9 bases in between. Germline V gene data show CDR1 as SNHLY and CDR2 as FYNNEI. This CDR3 comprises 15 residues. CDR3 DNA: TGTGCCAGCAGTGAAGTCAGGCTTGGCACAGATACGCAGTATTTT. Translating it yields CASSEVRLGTDTQYF.

The chain carries TRBV25-1 and TRBJ2-1; D possibly corresponds to TRBD1 (6 bases). This CDR3 has 14 amino acids. Germline V gene data show CDR1 as MGHDK and CDR2 as SYGVNS. Deletions cut 5 bases from V and 6 bases from J, with 14 bases between. CDR3 protein: CASSNRVGFNEQFF. The CDR3 DNA sequence: TGTGCCAGCAGTAACAGGGTTGGGTTCAATGAGCAGTTCTTC.

This chain uses TRBV7-6 with TRBJ2-3, with 11 bases that match TRBD2. The V and J ends lost 1 base and 3 bases, in that order; junction bases with no gene match: 3. CDR1 and CDR2 from the germline V gene are SGHVS and FNYEAQ. The CDR3 loop spans 16 amino acids. CDR3 DNA: TGTGCCAGCAGCTTAGGATCTAGCGGGGGGACAGATACGCAGTATTTT. This gives the protein CASSLGSSGGTDTQYF.

The chain uses TRBV6-2 or TRBV6-3 and TRBJ1-5; 11 bases agree with TRBD1. The CDR3 totals 15 residues. Germline V CDR1 and CDR2: MNHEY, SVGEGT. V dropped 6 bases and J dropped 7; count of bases not matched to a gene: 8. The CDR3: CASSPGTGGKQPQHF. The CDR3 nucleotides are TGTGCCAGCAGCCCCGGGACAGGGGGTAAGCAGCCCCAGCATTTT.

This clone is a singleton in its sample. The chain is built from TRBV10-2 and TRBJ2-1; D gene uncertain. The CDR3 length is 12 residues. The ends were cut back, 3 bases at V and 7 bases at J, with 7 bases in the middle. Germline lookup yields CDR1 WSHSY and CDR2 SAAADI. DNA for the CDR3: TGCGCCAGCAGTGACCTTTTTAATGAGCAGTTCTTC. This translates into CASSDLFNEQFF.

The chain recombines TRBV19 with TRBJ1-1; D ambiguous. This CDR3 has 13 amino acids. V gave up 5 bases and J gave up 1 base, with 8 bases separating them. From germline, CDR1 is LNHDA and CDR2 SQIVND (reference sequence). The CDR3 region has the DNA TGTGCCAGTAGTTGGGGAGAGAACACTGAAGCTTTCTTT. Protein product: CASSWGENTEAFF.

The chain carries TRBV24-1 and TRBJ2-2, with a tentative D call TRBD2 (5 bases). The length of the CDR3 is 13 residues. Germline V gene lookup returns CDR1 KGHDR and CDR2 SFDVKD. Trimming shortened V by 8 bases and J by 1 base, and 7 bases separated the two germline ends. The CDR3 coding sequence is TGTGCCACCAATGGAGGGAACACCGGGGAGCTGTTTTTT. This translates into CATNGGNTGELFF.